A selection of T cell receptor beta chains follows, all from one sample in a study of identical twins. MiXCR, applied by TCRdb to the 5' RACE reads, yields one record per CDR3 protein. Among around 220,000 distinct CDR3 sequences, over 12% were seen once, and the ten largest hold approximately 9.3%. The sequencing input was memory (CD45RO+) T cells sorted from blood. The source of these receptors is a woman under 30 in good health. CDR3s include the opening cysteine and the closing phenylalanine or tryptophan.

v_gene: TRBV4-1; j_gene: TRBJ2-4; CDR3aa: CASSQVIAGIRKNIQYF
v_gene: TRBV28; j_gene: TRBJ1-2; CDR3aa: CASSPRGQGAVGYTF
v_gene: TRBV29-1; j_gene: TRBJ1-3; CDR3aa: CSAGPNGNTIYF
v_gene: TRBV10-1; j_gene: TRBJ2-7; CDR3aa: CASSAQGATYEQYF
v_gene: TRBV5-6; j_gene: TRBJ2-7; CDR3aa: CASSGRQGSSEQYF
v_gene: TRBV7-2; j_gene: TRBJ2-7; CDR3aa: CASSRNRGMREQYF
v_gene: TRBV5-1; j_gene: TRBJ2-6; CDR3aa: CASSPGLAGGFGANVLTF
v_gene: TRBV6-4; j_gene: TRBJ2-1; CDR3aa: CASSENSGSGREQFF
v_gene: TRBV10-3; j_gene: TRBJ2-3; CDR3aa: CAIRDRTVTDTQYF
v_gene: TRBV20-1; j_gene: TRBJ2-3; CDR3aa: CSASPPAERLPTDTQYF
v_gene: TRBV12-3/TRBV12-4; j_gene: TRBJ2-3; CDR3aa: CASSLNEDTQYF
v_gene: TRBV10-1; j_gene: TRBJ1-1; CDR3aa: CASSKQGVGTEAFF
v_gene: TRBV7-9; j_gene: TRBJ2-3; CDR3aa: CASSLARRSTDTQYF
v_gene: TRBV6-1; j_gene: TRBJ2-4; CDR3aa: CASSPGNPASGNIQYF
v_gene: TRBV3-1; j_gene: TRBJ1-2; CDR3aa: CASSQDARGYGYTF
v_gene: TRBV7-8; j_gene: TRBJ2-5; CDR3aa: CASTLGGEETQYF
v_gene: TRBV20-1; j_gene: TRBJ1-6; CDR3aa: CSARGGQTLNSPLHF
v_gene: TRBV28; j_gene: TRBJ1-1; CDR3aa: CASSSRQGRNTEAFF
v_gene: TRBV6-2/TRBV6-3; j_gene: TRBJ2-5; CDR3aa: CASSYTDRGFGVETQYF
v_gene: TRBV10-1; j_gene: TRBJ2-1; CDR3aa: CASSESTPKGGQFF
v_gene: TRBV20-1; j_gene: TRBJ2-7; CDR3aa: CSAPYNALAGVGYEQYF
v_gene: TRBV3-1; j_gene: TRBJ2-7; CDR3aa: CASSPTGEYEQYF
v_gene: TRBV29-1; j_gene: TRBJ1-2; CDR3aa: CSVEDYGYTF
v_gene: TRBV7-8; j_gene: TRBJ2-1; CDR3aa: CASRLGAYTYNEQFF
v_gene: TRBV5-4; j_gene: TRBJ2-3; CDR3aa: CASSTGVLAGGGTDTQYF
v_gene: TRBV29-1; j_gene: TRBJ1-1; CDR3aa: CSGAIENTEAFF
v_gene: TRBV5-1; j_gene: TRBJ2-7; CDR3aa: CASSAPSGRSYEQYF
v_gene: TRBV20-1; j_gene: TRBJ1-2; CDR3aa: CSAGTGGPYGYTF
v_gene: TRBV29-1; j_gene: TRBJ2-3; CDR3aa: CSVEGQANSPDTQYF
v_gene: TRBV27; j_gene: TRBJ2-7; CDR3aa: CASSFWTGRATYEQYF
v_gene: TRBV19; j_gene: TRBJ1-2; CDR3aa: CASNRDSLLSYGYTF
v_gene: TRBV29-1; j_gene: TRBJ2-3; CDR3aa: CSVDRPASTDTQYF
v_gene: TRBV20-1; j_gene: TRBJ2-1; CDR3aa: CSATTSGGVDEQFF
v_gene: TRBV6-1; j_gene: TRBJ1-6; CDR3aa: CASSVEGISPLHF
v_gene: TRBV6-7; j_gene: TRBJ1-1; CDR3aa: CASCYSADSLNTEAFF
v_gene: TRBV5-1; j_gene: TRBJ2-2; CDR3aa: CASSLGGLAGVTGELFF
v_gene: TRBV12-3/TRBV12-4; j_gene: TRBJ2-5; CDR3aa: CACSFGTRGGNQRGTQYF
v_gene: TRBV11-2; j_gene: TRBJ2-2; CDR3aa: CASSLGGLAGSPAGELFF
v_gene: TRBV7-3; j_gene: TRBJ2-3; CDR3aa: CASSTGILADTQYF
v_gene: TRBV6-1; j_gene: TRBJ2-1; CDR3aa: CASSVGFGFNEQFF
v_gene: TRBV11-2; j_gene: TRBJ1-2; CDR3aa: CASSLDPAGNYGYTF
v_gene: TRBV29-1; j_gene: TRBJ2-4; CDR3aa: CSVEGLSKNIQYF
v_gene: TRBV4-2; j_gene: TRBJ2-5; CDR3aa: CASSQGDTLQETQYF
v_gene: TRBV11-2; j_gene: TRBJ2-7; CDR3aa: CASSLGTGTLSYEQYF
v_gene: TRBV7-3; j_gene: TRBJ1-1; CDR3aa: CASSFQPLNMNTEAFF
v_gene: TRBV18; j_gene: TRBJ1-5; CDR3aa: CASSPPGTVDQPQHF
v_gene: TRBV3-1; j_gene: TRBJ2-4; CDR3aa: CASSHLTGNKNIQYF
v_gene: TRBV20-1; j_gene: TRBJ2-1; CDR3aa: CSPGAGASGEQFF
v_gene: TRBV7-8; j_gene: TRBJ2-1; CDR3aa: CASSLRGRGEVRYNEQFF
v_gene: TRBV29-1; j_gene: TRBJ1-1; CDR3aa: CSGLVTGSTEAFF
v_gene: TRBV29-1; j_gene: TRBJ2-3; CDR3aa: CSLQDHTDTQYF
v_gene: TRBV20-1; j_gene: TRBJ2-3; CDR3aa: CSARATSGRTDTQYF
v_gene: TRBV6-1; j_gene: TRBJ2-2; CDR3aa: CASRSGRNTGELFF
v_gene: TRBV3-1; j_gene: TRBJ1-2; CDR3aa: CASSQEVGAGIAYGYTF
v_gene: TRBV7-9; j_gene: TRBJ1-6; CDR3aa: CASGPEGWGSPLHF
v_gene: TRBV12-3/TRBV12-4; j_gene: TRBJ1-1; CDR3aa: CASSFSDTNTEAFF